This T cell receptor beta chain is from a study of cytomegalovirus exposure and HLA in healthy donors. Primers: 60 Vbeta forward and 13 Jbeta reverse. TCRdb's table, derived via immunoSEQ multiplex PCR, lists solely in-frame clones and lacks some. This listing includes roughly 90,000 clones. CDR1 SGDLS and CDR2 YYNGEE come from the germline V gene. There are 14 residues in the CDR3. Unmatched junction bases numbered 3, after V lost 1 base and J lost 4 bases. The sequence came from a man in his fifties or sixties in good health and CMV-seropositive. The sequenced sample was PBMCs. The chain is built from TRBV9 and TRBJ2-7; 9 bases are shared with TRBD1. CDR3 DNA: TGTGCCAGCAGCGTATCGGACAGGGGTTACGAGCAGTACTTC. Residues: CASSVSDRGYEQYF.